This T cell receptor (beta chain) derives from a study of blood T cells in healthy people across ages. It was with a sample-barcoded 5' primer and a J-beta primer mix that a second PCR of roughly 7 to 12 cycles was run. TCRdb reanalysed the 5' RACE reads using MiXCR and keeps one entry per CDR3 protein. There are approximately 1.5 million distinct CDR3 sequences in the sample; approximately 39% occur only once, and about 4.1% lies in the top ten. Germline V gene data show CDR1 as LGHNA and CDR2 as YNFKEQ. Deletions cut 0 bases from V and 6 bases from J, with 9 bases between. The CDR3 contains 14 residues. As for this clonotype: Its antigen is unknown.

Findings and caveats of the study: Naive and antigen-experienced cells could not be conclusively compared, given unsorted PBMCs.

Sequenced material: blood. The source is a woman aged 18-35 years in good health. The chain couples TRBV4-2 to TRBJ2-1; no definite D call. The CDR3 DNA follows: TGTGCCAGCAGCCAAGAGGTCACCCCCAATGAGCAGTTCTTC. This encodes CASSQEVTPNEQFF.